A single sample gave rise to the 21 T cell receptor beta chains below, sequenced in a study of blood T cells in healthy people across ages. Primers used in a second PCR of roughly 6 to 11 cycles were a sample-barcoded 5' primer and a J-beta primer mix. TCRdb re-called the 5' RACE reads through MiXCR, storing one row per CDR3 protein. The repertoire includes 1,100,000 or so distinct CDR3 sequences, 40% to 50% of them detected once, and 15% to 20% sits in the top ten. The sequencing sample was made of blood. These receptors were obtained from a woman aged 60-75 years in good health.

There are a few counts of this clonotype. The chain joins TRBV28 to TRBJ2-1; TRBD1 matches 7 bases. This CDR3 comprises 16 residues. Trimming cost V 4 bases and J 7 bases; bases outside gene matches: 13. CDR1 and CDR2 (germline): MDHEN, SYDVKM. The CDR3 region has the DNA TGTGCCAGCAGTTACTTCAGGGGGTCATCTCTTAATGAGCAGTTCTTC. It is translated as CASSYFRGSSLNEQFF. The whole variable domain, remainder taken from reference TRBV28 and TRBJ2-1, is DVKVTQSSRYLVKRTGEKVFLECVQDMDHENMFWYRQDPGLGLRLIYFSYDVKMKEKGDIPEGYSVSREKKERFSLILESASTNQTSMYLCASSYFRGSSLNEQFFGPGTRLTVL.

V is TRBV12-3 or TRBV12-4 and J is TRBJ1-5, with D possibly being TRBD1 (6 bases). The length of the CDR3 is 15 residues. V was shortened by 5 bases and J by 2 bases, with 13 bases between the two germline ends. CDR3 loop: CASSPKGVGNQPQHF. CDR3 bases: TGTGCCAGCAGTCCTAAGGGGGTAGGCAATCAGCCCCAGCATTTT.

The chain recombines TRBV4-2 with TRBJ2-7; 7 bases match TRBD2. The CDR3 is 15 residues long. The germline V gene has CDR1 LGHNA and CDR2 YNFKEQ. V gave up 4 bases and J gave up 4 bases; unmatched junction bases: 10. This CDR3 reads CASSPQVGGSYEQYF. CDR3 nucleotides: TGTGCCAGCAGCCCCCAGGTGGGGGGGTCATACGAGCAGTACTTC.

The gene calls are TRBV28 and TRBJ2-7; D possibly corresponds to TRBD2 (6 bases). The CDR3 is 15 amino acids. Trimming stripped 9 bases from V and 4 bases from J, with 22 bases between. The V gene's germline CDR1 is MDHEN and CDR2 SYDVKM. The CDR3 loop is CASREQGTVRYEQYF. CDR3 DNA sequence: TGTGCCAGTAGAGAGCAAGGGACTGTCAGGTACGAGCAGTACTTC.

There are a few counts of this clonotype. The chain couples TRBV2 to TRBJ2-1, with a possible D match to TRBD2 (6 bases). This CDR3 comprises 17 residues. Deletions cut 2 bases from V and 4 bases from J, with 18 bases between. Germline V gene data show CDR1 as SNHLY and CDR2 as FYNNEI. This chain's CDR3 is CASSEYLNSGGYNEQFF. As DNA, the CDR3 is TGTGCCAGCAGTGAATACCTGAATAGCGGCGGGTACAATGAGCAGTTCTTC. Full variable domain (missing parts from reference TRBV2 and TRBJ2-1): EPEVTQTPSHQVTQMGQEVILRCVPISNHLYFYWYRQILGQKVEFLVSFYNNEISEKSEIFDDQFSVERPDGSNFTLKIRSTKLEDSAMYFCASSEYLNSGGYNEQFFGPGTRLTVL.

J is TRBJ2-3 and V is TRBV18, with D perhaps matching TRBD2 (6 bases). Germline CDR1 and CDR2: KGHSH and LQKENI. The CDR3 contains 16 residues. Trimming pared 3 bases from V and 4 bases from J, leaving 17 bases between. CDR3 sequence reads: CASSPTGTGASDTQYF. The CDR3 region has the DNA TGTGCCAGCTCACCTACTGGGACGGGAGCCTCAGATACGCAGTATTTT.

The rearrangement joins TRBV12-3 or TRBV12-4 to TRBJ2-1, with no clear D. The V and J ends lost 7 bases and 12 bases respectively, with 16 bases between them. CDR3 length: 12 amino acids. CDR3 loop: CASTNPGHGQFF. CDR3 DNA sequence: TGTGCCAGCACCAACCCCGGTCATGGGCAGTTCTTC.

This rearrangement joins TRBV20-1 to TRBJ2-7, with a possible D match to TRBD2 (5 bases). The V end was cut by 5 bases, the J end by 6 bases, with 20 bases between. The germline V gene encodes CDR1 DFQATT and CDR2 SNEGSKA (reference sequence). This CDR3 is built from 14 residues. CDR3 DNA sequence: TGCAGTGCTGAAGAGGGCCTACTCCTGGGCGAGCAGTACTTC. Protein: CSAEEGLLLGEQYF.

The CDR3 loop reads CSARDRRAGGAYYNEQYF. CDR3 bases: TGCAGTGCTAGAGATAGGCGAGCGGGAGGCGCGTATTACAATGAGCAGTACTTC. The V gene is TRBV20-1, the J gene TRBJ2-5, with TRBD2 matching 9 bases. V shed 0 bases, J shed 11 bases, and the junction held 22 bases outside the gene matches. CDR1 DFQATT and CDR2 SNEGSKA come from the germline V gene (reference sequence). The CDR3 loop spans 18 amino acids.

The J gene is TRBJ2-1, the V gene TRBV20-1, with 8 bases that match TRBD2. CDR3 length: 14 residues. The germline V gene has CDR1 DFQATT and CDR2 SNEGSKA (reference sequence). The J segment lost 5 bases and the V segment lost 6 bases, leaving 9 bases of the junction unmatched. The CDR3 DNA reads TGCAGTGCCCTAGCGGCAGCGGGGGACAATGAGCAGTTCTTC. Its protein product is CSALAAAGDNEQFF.

The rearrangement links TRBV18 to TRBJ2-7; 9 nucleotides line up with TRBD2. V gave up 3 bases and J gave up 4 bases; unmatched junction bases: 7. In germline, CDR1 is KGHSH, CDR2 LQKENI. The CDR3 is 15 residues long. CDR3 sequence (DNA): TGTGCCAGCTCACCTAGCGGGAGTTTGGGGTACGAGCAGTACTTC. Residues: CASSPSGSLGYEQYF.

The V call is TRBV28, the J call TRBJ1-1; maybe TRBD1 (5 bases). CDR3 length equals 14 residues. The V gene lost 3 bases and the J gene lost 5 bases, with 13 bases spanning the gap. Per the germline V gene, CDR1 is MDHEN and CDR2 is SYDVKM. CDR3 DNA: TGTGCCAGCAGTTTCAAGAGGGGCTGGACTGAAGCTTTCTTT. Translating it yields CASSFKRGWTEAFF.

Only a few counts were recorded for this clonotype. The rearrangement links TRBV6-1 to TRBJ1-5, with TRBD1 matching 9 bases. CDR1 and CDR2 (germline): MNHNS, SASEGT. The length of the CDR3 is 15 residues. Trimming took 3 bases from V and 7 from J; bases not matched to a gene: 7. CDR3 region: CASSDGGTGIQPQHF. DNA for the CDR3: TGTGCCAGCAGTGATGGGGGGACAGGGATCCAGCCCCAGCATTTT.

Points on this clonotype: A read error may account for a junction end that differs from germline. The chain joins TRBV20-1 to TRBJ2-1; 7 bases fit TRBD2. The germline CDR1 and CDR2 sequences are DFQATT and SNEGSKA (reference sequence). This CDR3 has 14 amino acids. CDR3 sequence reads: CSARGGRPYNERFF. CDR3 DNA sequence: TGCAGTGCTAGGGGAGGGAGACCCTACAATGAGCGGTTCTTC.

The genes are TRBV18 and TRBJ1-4; no firm D call. The germline V gene encodes CDR1 KGHSH and CDR2 LQKENI. The CDR3 covers 12 residues. Trimming took off 3 bases at V and 7 bases at J, with 6 bases between the two ends. In DNA form, the CDR3 reads TGTGCCAGCTCACCGTCCCGTGAAAAACTGTTTTTT. Translated, it gives CASSPSREKLFF.

CDR3 amino acids: CASSPSAGPHNEQYF. DNA for the CDR3: TGTGCCAGCAGTCCCTCAGCGGGCCCCCACAATGAGCAGTACTTC. The chain carries TRBV28 and TRBJ2-7; a weak D match, TRBD2 (6 bases). V was trimmed by 5 bases and J by 7 bases, leaving 21 bases between them. The germline CDR1 and CDR2 sequences are MDHEN and SYDVKM. The CDR3 runs to 15 residues.

This clonotype was found a few times. The chain uses TRBV6-2 or TRBV6-3 and TRBJ2-7, with 9 bases identical to TRBD2. This CDR3 has 16 amino acids. V was clipped by 6 bases and J by 0 bases; unmatched bases: 9. Germline V gene lookup returns CDR1 MNHEY and CDR2 SVGEGT. DNA of the CDR3: TGTGCCAGCAGAGCCATAGCGGGAGCCGGCTCCTACGAGCAGTACTTC. The encoded protein is CASRAIAGAGSYEQYF.

The rearrangement joins TRBV6-1 to TRBJ2-3, with D hard to call. V was clipped by 0 bases and J by 3 bases, with 10 bases between them. Germline values: CDR1 MNHNS, CDR2 SASEGT. The length of the CDR3 is 15 residues. The CDR3 coding sequence is TGTGCCAGCAGTGAAGCCATACATGGGACAGATACGCAGTATTTT. Residues: CASSEAIHGTDTQYF.

The rearrangement uses TRBV4-1 and TRBJ2-7; a weak D match, TRBD1 (5 bases). The CDR3 has 14 residues. The V gene lost 0 bases and the J gene lost 5 bases, with 11 bases spanning the gap. Looked up from germline, CDR1 is MGHRA and CDR2 is YSYEKL. Written as DNA, the CDR3 is TGCGCCAGCAGCCAAGACTGGGGCCCCAACGAGCAGTACTTC. As protein: CASSQDWGPNEQYF.

Details on this clonotype: Compared with germline, one end of the junction differs, possibly owing to a read error. The chain has TRBV6-5 and TRBJ2-7, with D hard to call. The CDR3 is 15 residues long. Per the germline V gene, CDR1 is MNHEY and CDR2 is SVGAGI. The CDR3 sequence: CASSYSGRTAYEQYF. The CDR3 DNA follows: TGTGCTAGCAGTTACTCAGGCAGAACAGCCTACGAGCAGTACTTC.

V is TRBV5-1 and J is TRBJ1-4; tentatively, D is TRBD1 (5 bases). The length of the CDR3 is 14 residues. Germline CDR1 is SGHRS and CDR2 is YFSETQ. V was shortened by 6 bases and J by 8 bases, with 17 bases between the two germline ends. The CDR3 here is CASKQVGGREKLFF. CDR3 nucleotides: TGCGCCAGCAAGCAGGTCGGGGGTAGGGAAAAACTGTTTTTT.